These T cell receptor beta chains were read from a single sample in a study of blood T cell repertoires in COVID-19. Method: immunoSEQ multiplex PCR; TCRdb's copy keeps in-frame clones and lacks some. The table shows 300,000 to 450,000 clones, with 88% occurring only once. Sequencing input: PBMCs or T cells enriched from blood (not recorded which). The source is a woman aged 18-29 years who had recovered from COVID-19. CDR3s include the opening cysteine and the closing phenylalanine or tryptophan. D genes are given only for firm matches. Only part of the rows carry a size: once, few, many, or a class if the clone is expanded.

cdr3_aa: CASTLSRTGSIGGSPLHF
j_call: TRBJ1-6
d_call: TRBD1
v_call: TRBV27
clone_size: -

cdr3_aa: CASSSRGSSYNSPLHF
j_call: TRBJ1-6
d_call: TRBD1
v_call: TRBV5-6
clone_size: -

cdr3_aa: CASSLAGGPREQYF
j_call: TRBJ2-7
d_call: TRBD2
v_call: TRBV6-2/TRBV6-3
clone_size: -

cdr3_aa: CASSEGSRGGDTQYF
j_call: TRBJ2-3
d_call: -
v_call: TRBV2
clone_size: -

cdr3_aa: CASSTAGLTYNEQFF
j_call: TRBJ2-1
d_call: TRBD2
v_call: TRBV7-9
clone_size: -

cdr3_aa: CASSSGTGPSYEQYF
j_call: TRBJ2-7
d_call: TRBD1
v_call: TRBV7-6
clone_size: -

cdr3_aa: CASKRSGDQPQHF
j_call: TRBJ1-5
d_call: -
v_call: TRBV12-3/TRBV12-4
clone_size: -

cdr3_aa: CASSDGRTYNEQFF
j_call: TRBJ2-1
d_call: -
v_call: TRBV6-4
clone_size: -

cdr3_aa: CASSLGAGGRTEAFF
j_call: TRBJ1-1
d_call: TRBD1
v_call: TRBV7-9
clone_size: -

cdr3_aa: CASSTGQGYGYTF
j_call: TRBJ1-2
d_call: TRBD1
v_call: TRBV5-1
clone_size: once

cdr3_aa: CAWRDRYNEKLFF
j_call: TRBJ1-4
d_call: -
v_call: TRBV30
clone_size: -

cdr3_aa: CASSQQGQGVHGGEKLFF
j_call: TRBJ1-4
d_call: TRBD1
v_call: TRBV27
clone_size: few

cdr3_aa: CASSTSGGDTQYF
j_call: TRBJ2-3
d_call: TRBD2
v_call: TRBV5-4
clone_size: -

cdr3_aa: CAWSPQGVNYGYTF
j_call: TRBJ1-2
d_call: TRBD1
v_call: TRBV30
clone_size: -

cdr3_aa: CASSGGQGFYTF
j_call: TRBJ1-2
d_call: TRBD1
v_call: TRBV5-1
clone_size: -

cdr3_aa: CASSPGSSGSYEQYF
j_call: TRBJ2-7
d_call: TRBD2
v_call: TRBV5-4
clone_size: -

cdr3_aa: CASSLAWAGYNSPLHF
j_call: TRBJ1-6
d_call: -
v_call: TRBV11-2
clone_size: -

cdr3_aa: CASRLPGKDTEAFF
j_call: TRBJ1-1
d_call: -
v_call: TRBV11-2
clone_size: -

cdr3_aa: CASSTSDRGTEAFF
j_call: TRBJ1-1
d_call: TRBD1
v_call: TRBV6-5
clone_size: -

cdr3_aa: CASSLGTPLTNQPQHF
j_call: TRBJ1-5
d_call: -
v_call: TRBV18
clone_size: -

cdr3_aa: CASSPQRGTEAFF
j_call: TRBJ1-1
d_call: -
v_call: TRBV5-1
clone_size: -

cdr3_aa: CASSYRVTEAFF
j_call: TRBJ1-1
d_call: -
v_call: TRBV28
clone_size: -

cdr3_aa: CASTQEGRGNEQFF
j_call: TRBJ2-1
d_call: -
v_call: TRBV4-1
clone_size: -

cdr3_aa: CASSLGRGQGLPTNEKLFF
j_call: TRBJ1-4
d_call: TRBD1
v_call: TRBV7-9
clone_size: -

cdr3_aa: CASSLTIREILYGYTF
j_call: TRBJ1-2
d_call: -
v_call: TRBV4-1
clone_size: -

cdr3_aa: CARSPNTDRPSNTEAFF
j_call: TRBJ1-1
d_call: -
v_call: TRBV5-3
clone_size: -

cdr3_aa: CASSPNQNYGYTF
j_call: TRBJ1-2
d_call: -
v_call: TRBV18
clone_size: -

cdr3_aa: CASTRTGLETQYF
j_call: TRBJ2-5
d_call: -
v_call: TRBV7-9
clone_size: -

cdr3_aa: CASSQATGYEQYF
j_call: TRBJ2-7
d_call: -
v_call: TRBV3-1/TRBV3-2
clone_size: -

cdr3_aa: CAWSVGGGYQETQYF
j_call: TRBJ2-5
d_call: TRBD2
v_call: TRBV30
clone_size: once

cdr3_aa: CASSWGVGGELFF
j_call: TRBJ2-2
d_call: -
v_call: TRBV7-2
clone_size: -

cdr3_aa: CASSWDRAVNEQYF
j_call: TRBJ2-7
d_call: TRBD1
v_call: TRBV6-2/TRBV6-3
clone_size: -

cdr3_aa: CASSLPGQGYEQYF
j_call: TRBJ2-7
d_call: TRBD1
v_call: TRBV4-1
clone_size: -

cdr3_aa: CASSRRPGSGGSTDTQYF
j_call: TRBJ2-3
d_call: TRBD2
v_call: TRBV19
clone_size: -

cdr3_aa: CASSYPPGQGLTYEQYF
j_call: TRBJ2-7
d_call: TRBD1
v_call: TRBV6-2/TRBV6-3
clone_size: once

cdr3_aa: CASSRGTTGIIHF
j_call: TRBJ1-6
d_call: -
v_call: TRBV6-5
clone_size: -

cdr3_aa: CASSKVTRRSNTEAFF
j_call: TRBJ1-1
d_call: -
v_call: TRBV21-1
clone_size: -

cdr3_aa: CAIFSPRTVYGYTF
j_call: TRBJ1-2
d_call: -
v_call: TRBV10-3
clone_size: -

cdr3_aa: CASSQASGGETQYF
j_call: TRBJ2-5
d_call: TRBD2
v_call: TRBV3-1/TRBV3-2
clone_size: -

cdr3_aa: CVSSQGPAVWYGYTF
j_call: TRBJ1-2
d_call: -
v_call: TRBV4-1
clone_size: once

cdr3_aa: CASSFSDREFNYGYTF
j_call: TRBJ1-2
d_call: TRBD1
v_call: TRBV7-9
clone_size: -

cdr3_aa: CASNRRDSYEQYF
j_call: TRBJ2-7
d_call: -
v_call: TRBV2
clone_size: -

cdr3_aa: CASSKTGLDPAFF
j_call: TRBJ1-1
d_call: -
v_call: TRBV19
clone_size: -

cdr3_aa: CATSLTRGTDTQYF
j_call: TRBJ2-3
d_call: -
v_call: TRBV24-1
clone_size: -

cdr3_aa: CAWSRTRISGGAGGEQFF
j_call: TRBJ2-1
d_call: TRBD2
v_call: TRBV30
clone_size: -